This T cell receptor beta chain was captured by sequencing in a study of T cell responses to AZD1222 COVID-19 vaccine. The CDR3 sequence is 15 residues long. The ends were cut back, 7 bases at V and 6 bases at J, with 20 bases in the middle. Per germline, CDR1 SGHRS and CDR2 YFSETQ. Comment on this clone: Its antigen is not known.

The assay was immunoSEQ multiplex PCR, and TCRdb's table has in-frame clones only and misses some. The sample records 65,000 to 95,000 clones, more than 75% being singletons. Findings and limits, study-wide: Donors were largely white British and mainly female; clonal diversity was possibly underestimated.

This sample comprised peripheral blood, obtained on day 0 of AZD1222 vaccination. The chain recombines TRBV5-1 with TRBJ2-1; possibly TRBD1 for D (9 bases). The TCR sequence derives from an adult in good health. CDR3 amino acids: CASREGDRVVNEQFF. For the CDR3, the DNA is TGCGCCAGCCGGGAGGGGGACAGGGTTGTCAATGAGCAGTTCTTC.